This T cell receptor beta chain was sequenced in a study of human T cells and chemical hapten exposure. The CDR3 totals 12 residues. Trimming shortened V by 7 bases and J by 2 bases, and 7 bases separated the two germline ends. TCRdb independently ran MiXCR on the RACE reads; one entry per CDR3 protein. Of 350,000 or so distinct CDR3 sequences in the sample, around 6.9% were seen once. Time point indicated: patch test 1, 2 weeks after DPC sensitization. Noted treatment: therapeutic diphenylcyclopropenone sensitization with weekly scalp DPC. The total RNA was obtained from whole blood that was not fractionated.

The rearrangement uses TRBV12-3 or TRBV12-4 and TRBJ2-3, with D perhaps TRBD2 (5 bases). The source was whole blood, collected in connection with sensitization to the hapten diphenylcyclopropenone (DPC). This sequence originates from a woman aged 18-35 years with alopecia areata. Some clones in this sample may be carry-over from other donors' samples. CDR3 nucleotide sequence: TGTGCCAGCACCGACTACACAGATACGCAGTATTTT. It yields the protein CASTDYTDTQYF.